This T cell receptor beta chain was retrieved from a study of neurological immune-mediated disorders. 5'RACE with 10-nucleotide random UMIs produced the cDNA. TCRdb used MiXCR to reprocess the 5' RACE reads, holding one entry per CDR3 protein. The profile shows about 50,000 distinct CDR3 sequences, about a tenth of them singletons. In this sample, this clonotype turned up many times. The CDR3 sequence is 13 residues long. V was clipped by 6 bases and J by 2 bases, with 10 bases between them. Germline CDR1 DFQATT, CDR2 SNEGSKA (reference sequence). From 2 million PBMCs stored at -80 C, the unsorted libraries were generated.

The sequencing input was PBMCs. The rearrangement joins TRBV20-1 to TRBJ2-2; no definite D call. This clonotype originated in a man between 65 and 79 years old with HTLV-1-associated myelopathy (HAM/TSP). DNA for the CDR3: TGCAGTGCAAGAACGTATAACACCGGGGAGCTGTTTTTT. Encoded protein: CSARTYNTGELFF.